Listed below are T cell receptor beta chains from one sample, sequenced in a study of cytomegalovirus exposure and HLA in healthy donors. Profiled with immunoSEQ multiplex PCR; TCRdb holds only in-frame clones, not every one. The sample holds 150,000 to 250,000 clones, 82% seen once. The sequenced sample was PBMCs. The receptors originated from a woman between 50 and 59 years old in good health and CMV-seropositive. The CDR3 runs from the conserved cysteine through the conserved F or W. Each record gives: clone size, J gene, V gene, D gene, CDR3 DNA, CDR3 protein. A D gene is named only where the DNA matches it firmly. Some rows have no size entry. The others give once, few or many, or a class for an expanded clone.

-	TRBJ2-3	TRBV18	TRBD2	TGTGCCAGCTCACCACGGACTAGCGGGAGGGGAGATACGCAGTATTTT	CASSPRTSGRGDTQYF
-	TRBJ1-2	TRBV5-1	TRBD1	TGCGCCAGCAGCCTGGACAGGTTCTATGGCTACACCTTC	CASSLDRFYGYTF
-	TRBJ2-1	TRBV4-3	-	TGCGCCAGCAGCCAAGAGACAGACCATGAGCAGTTCTTC	CASSQETDHEQFF
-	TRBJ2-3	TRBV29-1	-	TGCAGCGTTGAAGGGGGCGTTGGAGATACGCAGTATTTT	CSVEGGVGDTQYF
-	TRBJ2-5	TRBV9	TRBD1	TGTGCCAGCAGCGCGAGGACAGGAAACCAAGAGGCCCAGTACTTC	CASSARTGNQEAQYF
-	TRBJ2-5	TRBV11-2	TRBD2	TGTGCCAGCAGCGTCCGACTAGCGGACGAAGAGACCCAGTACTTC	CASSVRLADEETQYF
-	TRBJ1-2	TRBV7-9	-	TGTGCCAGCAGCTTAGAGGGGGGGTACGGCTACACCTTC	CASSLEGGYGYTF
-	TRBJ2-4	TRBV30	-	TGTGCCTGGAGAGAGGCCAAAAACATTCAGTACTTC	CAWREAKNIQYF
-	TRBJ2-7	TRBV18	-	TGTGCCAGCTCACCACCAGTAGAGACCTACGAGCAGTACTTC	CASSPPVETYEQYF
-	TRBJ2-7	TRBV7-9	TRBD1	TGTGCCAGCAGCCCACGTGTGACAGGGTACGAGCAGTACTTC	CASSPRVTGYEQYF
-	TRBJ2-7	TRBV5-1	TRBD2	TGCGCCAGCACTCGGACTAGCGGGGCCCCCACCTACGAGCAGTACTTC	CASTRTSGAPTYEQYF
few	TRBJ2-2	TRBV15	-	TGTGCCACCAGCAGAGCGACAGCGAACACCGGGGAGCTGTTTTTT	CATSRATANTGELFF
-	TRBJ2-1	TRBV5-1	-	TGCGCCAGCAGCTTACACCGCGGGTCGTACAATGAGCAGTTCTTC	CASSLHRGSYNEQFF
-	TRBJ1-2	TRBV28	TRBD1	TGTGCCAGCAGTCACGACAGGGTAGGCTACACCTTC	CASSHDRVGYTF
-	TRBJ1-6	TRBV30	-	TGTGCCTGGACAGGACAACCTAATTCACCCCTCCACTTT	CAWTGQPNSPLHF
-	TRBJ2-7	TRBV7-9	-	TGTGCCAGCAGCTTAGAGCAGGTTATCTACGAGCAGTACTTC	CASSLEQVIYEQYF
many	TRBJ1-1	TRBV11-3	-	TGTGCCAGCAGCTTAAGCGGGATGAACACTGAAGCTTTCTTT	CASSLSGMNTEAFF
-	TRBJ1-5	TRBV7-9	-	TGTGCCAGCAGCTTAGGGGAGGGGGGTTATCAGCCCCAGCATTTT	CASSLGEGGYQPQHF
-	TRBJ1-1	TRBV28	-	TGTGCCAGCAGTTTTACACCCATGAACACTGAAGCTTTCTTT	CASSFTPMNTEAFF
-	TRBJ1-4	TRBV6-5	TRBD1	TGTGCCAGCAGTGAACTAAACAGGGGGCTGGAACTGTTTTTT	CASSELNRGLELFF
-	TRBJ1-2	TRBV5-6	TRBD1	TGTGCCAGCAGCCCCCGGGACAGGGATAACTATGGCTACACCTTC	CASSPRDRDNYGYTF
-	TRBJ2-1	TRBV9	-	TGTGCCAGCAGCGTTCTTGCGGGAACCTACTACAATGAGCAGTTCTTC	CASSVLAGTYYNEQFF
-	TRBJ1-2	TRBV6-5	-	TGTGCCAGCACCGCAGGGGAATGGTATGGCTACACCTTC	CASTAGEWYGYTF
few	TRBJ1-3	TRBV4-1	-	TGCGCCAGCAGCCAACCCAGGACTGACAAGCATTTT	CASSQPRTDKHF
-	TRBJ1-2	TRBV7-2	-	TGTGCCAGCAGGCCACAGGGAAGTAGTGGCTACACCTTC	CASRPQGSSGYTF
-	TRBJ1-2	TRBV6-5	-	TGTGCCAGCAGTGGACGGACAGCCAACTATGGCTACACCTTC	CASSGRTANYGYTF
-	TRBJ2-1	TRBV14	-	TGTGCCAGCAGCCGGAAGGAGAGCGTCTCCTACAATGAGCAGTTCTTC	CASSRKESVSYNEQFF
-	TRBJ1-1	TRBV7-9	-	TGTGCCAGCAGCTTAGAAAACAGAGAAGCTTTCTTT	CASSLENREAFF